Listed here are 21 T cell receptor beta chains from one sample, sequenced in a study of T cell changes during pregnancy in multiple sclerosis. Data came from immunoSEQ multiplex PCR; TCRdb stores just in-frame clones and leaves some out. In the table there are over 90,000 clones, around nine tenths of which are singletons. The starting material was peripheral blood, obtained after pregnancy. The receptors stem from a female donor with multiple sclerosis, enrolled in a pregnancy study.

In its sample, this clone was seen once. This chain joins TRBV9 and TRBJ1-5; TRBD1 might be the D (5 bases). The germline gives CDR1 SGDLS, CDR2 YYNGEE. The CDR3 spans 15 residues. Trimming removed 6 bases at V and 1 base at J, with 14 bases between. CDR3 residues: CASTPGYSSNQPQHF. The CDR3 DNA follows: TGTGCCAGCACCCCAGGGTATTCAAGCAATCAGCCCCAGCATTTT.

The CDR3 nucleotides are TGTGCCAGCAGCCAAACTAGCGCGGATACGCAGTATTTT. This codes for CASSQTSADTQYF. This chain links TRBV9 with TRBJ2-3; the match to TRBD2 covers 7 bases. CDR1 is SGDLS, CDR2 YYNGEE, per germline. V lost 4 bases and J lost 6; bases outside the gene matches: 5. This CDR3 comprises 13 residues.

This chain uses TRBV5-1 with TRBJ2-1, with 12 positions matching TRBD2. CDR3 size: 14 residues. In germline, CDR1 is SGHRS, CDR2 YFSETQ. Unmatched junction bases numbered 2, after V lost 2 bases and J lost 8 bases. The DNA of the CDR3 is TGCGCCAGCAGCTTCGCTAGCGGGGGGGATGAGCAGTTCTTC. Protein sequence: CASSFASGGDEQFF.

The chain's CDR3 is CASKVAGSYNEQFF. The CDR3 DNA follows: TGTGCCAGCAAAGTAGCGGGTTCTTACAATGAGCAGTTCTTC. The chain is built from TRBV27 and TRBJ2-1; TRBD2 matches at 7 bases. Germline values: CDR1 MNHEY, CDR2 SMNVEV (reference sequence). The CDR3 runs to 14 residues. V was clipped by 7 bases and J by 4 bases; unmatched bases: 7.

The V gene is TRBV11-2, the J gene TRBJ2-1; TRBD2 aligns across 7 bases. This CDR3 has 15 residues. Trimming removed 0 bases from V and 9 bases from J; junction bases left unmatched: 8. From germline, CDR1 is SGHAT and CDR2 FQNNGV. CDR3 coding DNA: TGTGCCAGCAGCTTAGATCCGGCGGGAGTCCGTGAGCAGTTCTTC. Its translation is CASSLDPAGVREQFF. Supplemented by reference TRBV11-2 and TRBJ2-1, the full variable domain reads EAGVAQSPRYKIIEKRQSVAFWCNPISGHATLYWYQQILGQGPKLLIQFQNNGVVDDSQLPKDRFSAERLKGVDSTLKIQPAKLEDSAVYLCASSLDPAGVREQFFGPGTRLTVL.

The J gene is TRBJ2-7, the V gene TRBV28; 12 positions agree with TRBD2. Germline V lookup: CDR1 MDHEN, CDR2 SYDVKM. The CDR3 covers 13 residues. V trimming: 8 bases; J trimming: 7 bases; junction bases outside the gene matches: 6. The CDR3 here is CASLKLAGGEQYF. The CDR3, as DNA: TGTGCCAGCTTGAAACTAGCGGGAGGTGAGCAGTACTTC.

The rearrangement joins TRBV7-6 to TRBJ2-1; D possibly corresponds to TRBD2 (5 bases). Trimming pared 4 bases from V and 8 bases from J, leaving 12 bases between. The CDR3 has 13 amino acids. The germline gives CDR1 SGHVS, CDR2 FNYEAQ. The CDR3 nucleotides read TGTGCCAGCAGCTCGGCGGGTCAGGATGAGCAGTTCTTC. Translated: CASSSAGQDEQFF. The full variable domain, in which reference TRBV7-6 and TRBJ2-1 provide the parts outside the CDR3, is GAGVSQSPRYKVTKRGQDVALRCDPISGHVSLYWYRQALGQGPEFLTYFNYEAQQDKSGLPNDRFSAERPEGSISTLTIQRTEQRDSAMYRCASSSAGQDEQFFGPGTRLTVL.

This chain joins TRBV4-1 and TRBJ1-5; D not resolved. The CDR3 contains 13 residues. The V gene's germline CDR1 is MGHRA and CDR2 YSYEKL. Trimming cost V 0 bases and J 4 bases, with 4 bases left between them. The DNA of the CDR3 is TGCGCCAGCAGCCAAGACAGAAATCAGCCCCAGCATTTT. It yields the protein CASSQDRNQPQHF.

The chain couples TRBV5-1 to TRBJ2-5; D ambiguous. The ends were cut back, 0 bases at V and 4 bases at J, with 10 bases in the middle. The CDR3 runs 14 residues. Germline values: CDR1 SGHRS, CDR2 YFSETQ. CDR3 sequence reads: CASSLERPGETQYF. For the CDR3, the DNA is TGCGCCAGCAGCTTGGAACGCCCGGGAGAGACCCAGTACTTC.

The chain recombines TRBV19 with TRBJ2-6; D not resolved. With 3 bases removed from V and 0 bases from J, the gap between germline ends came to 6 bases. The germline V gene encodes CDR1 LNHDA and CDR2 SQIVND (reference sequence). The length of the CDR3 is 15 residues. The CDR3: CASSISSSGANVLTF. The CDR3 bases are TGTGCCAGTAGTATCTCCAGCTCTGGGGCCAACGTCCTGACTTTC.

The J gene is TRBJ2-7, the V gene TRBV27; TRBD2 is a possible D gene (5 bases). Looked up from germline, CDR1 is MNHEY and CDR2 is SMNVEV (reference sequence). V was shortened by 8 bases and J by 2 bases, with 16 bases between the two germline ends. This CDR3 region has 14 residues. DNA for the CDR3: TGTGCCAGCCGTCGGGAAGGGCTAACCTACGAGCAGTACTTC. Translated: CASRREGLTYEQYF.

This clone was seen a single time. V and J are TRBV25-1 and TRBJ1-3; D remains ambiguous. The CDR3 loop spans 16 amino acids. In germline, CDR1 is MGHDK, CDR2 SYGVNS. Trimming stripped 1 base from V and 0 bases from J, with 10 bases between. CDR3 sequence reads: CASSEWEISSGNTIYF. CDR3 DNA: TGTGCCAGCAGTGAATGGGAGATTAGCTCTGGAAACACCATATATTTT.

This clone showed up just once. V and J are TRBV10-3 and TRBJ1-1; D uncertain. Germline loops: CDR1 ENHRY, CDR2 SYGVKD. The CDR3 spans 13 residues. V dropped 5 bases and J dropped 1 base, with 8 bases sitting between them. CDR3 region: CAISYQRNTEAFF. The DNA for the CDR3 is TGTGCCATCAGTTACCAGCGGAACACTGAAGCTTTCTTT.

The chain's CDR3 is CASSPDWGPGAQYF. CDR3 in DNA: TGTGCCAGCAGCCCCGACTGGGGACCAGGGGCCCAGTACTTC. The genes are TRBV5-8 and TRBJ2-5; D perhaps matches TRBD1 (6 bases). The germline V and J ends were trimmed by 4 bases and 9 bases, with 19 bases remaining between them. The CDR3 runs 14 residues. Germline CDR1 is SGHTS and CDR2 is YDEGEE.

The rearrangement joins TRBV11-2 to TRBJ2-7; 8 bases match TRBD1. This CDR3 comprises 15 residues. The trim removed 4 bases at V and 7 bases at J, leaving 12 bases unmatched. CDR1 and CDR2 (germline): SGHAT, FQNNGV. The CDR3, as DNA: TGTGCCAGCAGCTCTAGGGGGACAGGCTCAAAGGAGCAGTACTTC. Residues: CASSSRGTGSKEQYF.

The chain carries TRBV7-3 and TRBJ2-1; the match to TRBD2 covers 13 bases. The V and J ends lost 1 base and 6 bases, in that order; junction bases with no gene match: 0. CDR3 size: 15 residues. Germline V gene sequence: CDR1 SGHTA, CDR2 FQGTGA. Written as DNA, the CDR3 is TGTGCCAGCAGCTTAAGGACTAGCGGGAGCAATGAGCAGTTCTTC. Its translation is CASSLRTSGSNEQFF. Variable domain in full (rest from reference TRBV7-3 and TRBJ2-1): GAGVSQTPSNKVTEKGKYVELRCDPISGHTALYWYRQSLGQGPEFLIYFQGTGAADDSGLPNDRFFAVRPEGSVSTLKIQRTERGDSAVYLCASSLRTSGSNEQFFGPGTRLTVL.

This sequence joins TRBV4-2 and TRBJ2-1; TRBD2 aligns across 10 bases. The germline V gene has CDR1 LGHNA and CDR2 YNFKEQ. This CDR3 spans 16 amino acids. Germline trimming cut 11 bases from V and 3 bases from J; bases unmatched to any gene: 13. The CDR3 sequence is CASRAGASGSYNEQFF. As DNA, the CDR3 is TGTGCCTCGAGAGCGGGGGCTAGCGGGAGCTACAATGAGCAGTTCTTC.

This sequence joins TRBV19 and TRBJ2-2, with 10 bases identical to TRBD1. Germline CDR1 is LNHDA and CDR2 is SQIVND (reference sequence). Losses at the gene ends were 7 bases for V and 4 bases for J; bases not matched to a gene: 9. The CDR3 extends over 16 amino acids. As DNA, the CDR3 is TGTGCCAGTACGGGACAGGGGCAAGTCGGCACCGGGGAGCTGTTTTTT. Translation: CASTGQGQVGTGELFF.

The chain has TRBV4-3 and TRBJ2-1; TRBD2 matches at 9 bases. The junction had 8 bases not matched to a gene; V was cut back by 0 bases and J by 8 bases. Germline CDR1 is LGHNA and CDR2 is YSLEER. CDR3 length equals 16 residues. CDR3 residues: CASSQDGRGGLDEQFF. The CDR3 DNA sequence: TGCGCCAGCAGCCAAGACGGGCGGGGGGGCTTGGATGAGCAGTTCTTC.

The chain joins TRBV2 to TRBJ2-6; 7 bases align to TRBD1. The V and J ends lost 7 bases and 4 bases, in that order; junction bases with no gene match: 13. The V gene's germline CDR1 is SNHLY and CDR2 FYNNEI. CDR3 size: 17 residues. The CDR3: CASIRDRVTVGANVLTF. CDR3 nucleotides: TGTGCCAGCATCCGAGACAGGGTTACGGTCGGGGCCAACGTCCTGACTTTC.

This clone has only a few counts. CDR3 amino acids: CASTSLGGYEQYF. The CDR3 DNA reads as TGTGCCAGTACTTCTTTGGGGGGGTACGAGCAGTACTTC. This sequence joins TRBV19 and TRBJ2-7; 7 bases line up with TRBD2. Trimming cost V 7 bases and J 4 bases; bases outside gene matches: 7. The CDR3 covers 13 residues. CDR1 and CDR2 from the germline V gene are LNHDA and SQIVND (reference sequence).